These 20 T cell receptor beta chains were sequenced from one sample in a study of T cells of healthy individuals. TCRdb independently ran MiXCR on the 5' RACE reads; one entry per CDR3 protein. Of 40,000 to 45,000 distinct CDR3 sequences listed, about 4.2% are singletons. The receptors come from a human donor in good health.

The rearrangement links TRBV13 to TRBJ2-1, with 9 bases that match TRBD2. J gave up 9 bases and V 0 bases, and 6 bases lay outside the gene matches. The CDR3 sequence is 15 residues long. Germline CDR1 is PRHDT and CDR2 is FYEKMQ (reference sequence). This chain's CDR3 is CASSLGAGGASEQFF. The DNA for the CDR3 is TGTGCCAGCAGCTTAGGAGCGGGAGGTGCTTCTGAGCAGTTCTTC.

This clonotype has at least ten counts. The J gene is TRBJ2-3, the V gene TRBV28; unclear D gene. Germline V gives CDR1 MDHEN, CDR2 SYDVKM. V was shortened by 1 base and J by 2 bases, with 7 bases between the two germline ends. The CDR3 covers 14 residues. The CDR3 reads CASSLYAVTDTQYF. Written as DNA, the CDR3 is TGTGCCAGCAGTTTATACGCAGTCACAGATACGCAGTATTTT. The whole variable domain, filled in from reference TRBV28 and TRBJ2-3, reads DVKVTQSSRYLVKRTGEKVFLECVQDMDHENMFWYRQDPGLGLRLIYFSYDVKMKEKGDIPEGYSVSREKKERFSLILESASTNQTSMYLCASSLYAVTDTQYFGPGTRLTVL.

The table lists this clonotype with many counts. The V call is TRBV6-1, the J call TRBJ1-2; no clear D gene. The germline gives CDR1 MNHNS, CDR2 SASEGT. The CDR3 is made up of 15 amino acids. V lost 5 bases and J lost 4, with 17 bases in between. CDR3 in DNA: TGTGCCAGCAGTACTCTTGGGAATTCGGGCTATGGCTACACCTTC. This encodes CASSTLGNSGYGYTF.

The chain employs TRBV2 and TRBJ1-4; D is undetermined. This CDR3 comprises 14 residues. Looked up from germline, CDR1 is SNHLY and CDR2 is FYNNEI. V gave up 1 base and J gave up 8 bases, with 11 bases separating them. This CDR3 reads CASSEDGRSEKLFF. The CDR3 nucleotides read TGTGCCAGCAGTGAAGACGGACGGTCGGAAAAACTGTTTTTT.

A remark on this clonotype: This may stem from a read error, because a much larger clone lies one nucleotide away. The chain recombines TRBV27 with TRBJ1-2; TRBD1 is a possible D gene (6 bases). CDR3 length equals 14 residues. The V gene lost 4 bases and the J gene lost 7 bases, with 16 bases spanning the gap. In germline, CDR1 is MNHEY, CDR2 SMNVEV (reference sequence). CDR3: CASSSSGGRGGYTF. The CDR3 DNA sequence: TGTGCCAGCAGTTCATCCGGGGGCCGAGGTGGCTACACCTTC.

This clonotype was counted at least ten times. The chain couples TRBV4-2 to TRBJ2-7, with 9 bases that match TRBD2. The germline CDR1 and CDR2 sequences are LGHNA and YNFKEQ. The CDR3 has 14 amino acids. The J segment lost 3 bases and the V segment lost 0 bases, leaving 0 bases of the junction unmatched. CDR3 protein: CASSQELAGYEQYF. The CDR3 DNA is TGTGCCAGCAGCCAAGAACTAGCGGGCTACGAGCAGTACTTC.

At least ten counts were recorded for this clonotype. In DNA, the CDR3 is TGCGCCAGCAGCCAATGGGAAGGGAGTTCGGATGAGCAGTTCTTC. This translates into CASSQWEGSSDEQFF. The chain employs TRBV4-1 and TRBJ2-1, with a possible D match to TRBD2 (5 bases). CDR1 and CDR2 from the germline V gene are MGHRA and YSYEKL. Trimming took off 2 bases at V and 8 bases at J, with 16 bases between the two ends. The CDR3 runs 15 residues.

This clonotype was recorded many times. This chain connects TRBV3-1 to TRBJ2-1; a possible D gene is TRBD2 (5 bases). The germline CDR1 and CDR2 sequences are LGHDT and YNNKEL (reference sequence). V lost 5 bases and J 0 bases, leaving 17 bases between the germline ends. CDR3 size: 17 residues. The CDR3 spells CASSSSGRTYSYNEQFF. The CDR3 region has the DNA TGTGCCAGCAGCTCATCCGGAAGGACTTACTCCTACAATGAGCAGTTCTTC.

This clonotype appeared a few times. V is TRBV7-9 and J is TRBJ2-1; D call uncertain. Germline V gives CDR1 SEHNR, CDR2 FQNEAQ (reference sequence). The length of the CDR3 is 15 residues. Trimming stripped 5 bases from V and 2 bases from J, with 13 bases between. The CDR3 bases are TGTGCCAGCAGCCCCCCTATGAGGCCCTACAATGAGCAGTTCTTC. Protein sequence: CASSPPMRPYNEQFF.

The CDR3 DNA sequence: TGTGCCAGCAGCTTAGGACAGGGAGAGGGGACCCAGTACTTC. The encoded protein is CASSLGQGEGTQYF. This chain joins TRBV11-2 and TRBJ2-5, with TRBD1 identical over 7 bases. Germline V gene data show CDR1 as SGHAT and CDR2 as FQNNGV. Trimming took 1 base from V and 7 from J; bases not matched to a gene: 6. The CDR3 runs to 14 residues.

This clonotype was seen at least ten times. The rearrangement links TRBV12-5 to TRBJ2-2; TRBD1 aligns across 11 bases. V lost 6 bases and J lost 4; bases outside the gene matches: 10. The CDR3 contains 17 residues. Germline V gene sequence: CDR1 LGHNT, CDR2 FRNRAP. In DNA form, the CDR3 reads TGTGCTAGTGGCTCTCAAGGGACAGGGGGTAGCACCGGGGAGCTGTTTTTT. The encoded protein is CASGSQGTGGSTGELFF.

Ten or more counts support this clonotype. Here the CDR3 reads CASRSGGATQPQHF. DNA of the CDR3: TGTGCCAGCAGATCGGGGGGAGCTACTCAGCCCCAGCATTTT. The chain recombines TRBV6-5 with TRBJ1-5, with D perhaps TRBD1 (5 bases). Germline CDR1 and CDR2: MNHEY and SVGAGI. CDR3 length equals 14 residues. Trimming removed 6 bases from V and 6 bases from J, with 15 bases in between.

This clonotype was recorded at least ten times. The chain is built from TRBV20-1 and TRBJ2-1; 14 bases are shared with TRBD2. This CDR3 has 17 amino acids. Germline CDR1 DFQATT, CDR2 SNEGSKA (reference sequence). The trim removed 3 bases at V and 5 bases at J, leaving 9 bases unmatched. CDR3 nucleotides: TGCAGTGCTAGGCGACTAGCGGGGGGGCCACGTCACAATGAGCAGTTCTTC. The encoded protein is CSARRLAGGPRHNEQFF.

This clonotype was counted a few times. The junction differs from germline at one of its ends, possibly a read error. CDR3 sequence: CASSQDNWGTPNAEAFF. CDR3 DNA sequence: TGTGCCAGCAGCCAAGATAACTGGGGGACGCCGAACGCTGAAGCTTTCTTT. The chain links TRBV14 to TRBJ1-1, with a possible D match to TRBD1 (5 bases). There are 17 residues in the CDR3. Germline CDR1 SGHDN, CDR2 FVKESK.

This clonotype appeared a few times. The chain joins TRBV12-3 or TRBV12-4 to TRBJ2-1; D unclear. V lost 3 bases to trimming and J lost 9 bases, with 12 bases between them. This CDR3 region has 13 residues. The CDR3 sequence is CASSLDPAGEQFF. In nucleotides, the CDR3 is TGTGCCAGCAGTTTGGACCCGGCTGGTGAGCAGTTCTTC.

This clonotype was picked up many times. This chain links TRBV4-2 with TRBJ2-3; 7 bases are shared with TRBD2. The ends lost 1 base at V and 5 bases at J; junction bases unmatched: 9. Looked up from germline, CDR1 is LGHNA and CDR2 is YNFKEQ. The CDR3 covers 16 residues. CDR3 sequence: CASSQAIREVIDTQYF. The CDR3 DNA reads TGTGCCAGCAGCCAAGCTATACGGGAGGTTATAGATACGCAGTATTTT.

This clonotype is medium-sized in the sample. This chain uses TRBV7-9 with TRBJ1-2; D is undetermined. CDR1 is SEHNR and CDR2 is FQNEAQ in the germline V gene (reference sequence). V was pared by 0 bases and J by 4 bases, with 3 bases between. This CDR3 has 12 residues. CDR3 nucleotide sequence: TGTGCCAGCAGCTTAGCCCCCTATGGCTACACCTTC. Residues: CASSLAPYGYTF.

The chain employs TRBV12-3 or TRBV12-4 and TRBJ1-5, with D perhaps matching TRBD1 (6 bases). The CDR3 spans 13 residues. V was pared by 6 bases and J by 7 bases, with 13 bases between. The CDR3 DNA is TGTGCCAGCAGCCCGGACAGACAACAGCCCCAGCATTTT. Protein: CASSPDRQQPQHF.

Ten or more counts support this clonotype. The V call is TRBV12-3 or TRBV12-4, the J call TRBJ1-5; tentative D call: TRBD1 (5 bases). This CDR3 comprises 14 residues. V lost 3 bases to trimming and J lost 2 bases, with 8 bases between them. CDR3 coding DNA: TGTGCCAGCAGTTTGGGGCCGGGCAATCAGCCCCAGCATTTT. Protein: CASSLGPGNQPQHF.

The rearrangement links TRBV20-1 to TRBJ2-3; maybe TRBD1 (6 bases). Looked up from germline, CDR1 is DFQATT and CDR2 is SNEGSKA (reference sequence). The CDR3 consists of 14 residues. Trimming stripped 0 bases from V and 3 bases from J, with 10 bases between. CDR3 in amino acids: CSAREQGRTDTQYF. CDR3 DNA sequence: TGCAGTGCTAGAGAACAGGGAAGAACAGATACGCAGTATTTT.